This T cell receptor beta chain was retrieved from a study of spatial heterogeneity in lung cancer. Study-wide background: The donors comprised some 70 untreated early-stage non-small cell lung cancer patients.

Time point of the sample: blood at routine non-recurrence follow-up after resection. This clonotype came up many times. Antigen: not known. Study-wide points: Relative to follow-up, resection was when ubiquitous expanded tumor TCRs appeared more in blood.

The study tagged each TCR cDNA molecule with a unique molecular identifier. TCRdb independently ran MiXCR on the 5' RACE reads; one entry per CDR3 protein. This table has 110,000 or so distinct CDR3 sequences, approximately 11% appearing once. This CDR3 has 13 amino acids. Germline lookup yields CDR1 MDHEN and CDR2 SYDVKM. Trimming removed 7 bases at V and 5 bases at J, with 11 bases between. The V and J genes are TRBV28 and TRBJ2-2; perhaps TRBD2 as D (6 bases). The source is a female donor with early-stage non-small cell lung cancer. The sample was PBMCs, taken at follow-up. The CDR3 coding sequence is TGTGCCAGCACCGGGAGTAAAACCGGGGAGCTGTTTTTT. Protein product: CASTGSKTGELFF. Complete variable domain (other parts from reference TRBV28 and TRBJ2-2): DVKVTQSSRYLVKRTGEKVFLECVQDMDHENMFWYRQDPGLGLRLIYFSYDVKMKEKGDIPEGYSVSREKKERFSLILESASTNQTSMYLCASTGSKTGELFFGEGSRLTVL.